One T cell receptor (beta chain) is described in this entry. Its antigen is unknown. This sample is drawn from a study of shared clonotypes between healthy human individuals. General study findings and limits: Among donors, sharing of clonotypes was expected to be affected by sequencing depth. Generation probabilities were higher for clonotypes shared across all four sorted-subset donors than for unshared ones.

V gave up 2 bases and J gave up 4 bases; unmatched junction bases: 7. The CDR3 has 16 amino acids. Germline V gives CDR1 LNHNV, CDR2 YYDKDF (reference sequence). Original data processing: Junction-only sequences produced by ImmunoSEQ had no quality scores, so filtering differed. The method was immunoSEQ multiplex PCR; TCRdb's version includes in-frame clones alone and lacks a portion of them. The V and J calls and clone size are taken from that table; D and trimming were inferred from the DNA. The top ten hold 0.36% of the sample, which has about 2.4 million clones, approximately 94% seen once. Material: naive CD4+ T cells from PBMCs. Documented subset: CD45RA+ positively selected. The receptor's source is a man younger than 30 in good health. Some clones in this sample may be carry-over from other donors' samples. The chain recombines TRBV15 with TRBJ2-2; 7 bases are shared with TRBD1. CDR3 region: CATSRPTGVLTGELFF. CDR3 sequence (DNA): TGTGCCACCAGCAGACCTACAGGGGTCCTCACCGGGGAGCTGTTTTTT.